This T cell receptor (beta chain) came from a study of tumor-infiltrating lymphocytes in localized non-small cell lung cancer. Findings of the study overall: Immunotypes IM1 and IM2 had similar TCR-derived T-cell fractions. Compared with uninvolved lung, tumors showed higher T cell infiltration by TCRbeta sequencing.

On this clone: What it recognizes is unknown.

Generated by immunoSEQ multiplex PCR, the TCRdb table keeps only in-frame clones and is missing some. The sample has about 29,000 clones; 70% to 90% are singletons. From germline, CDR1 is SGHNT and CDR2 YYREEE (reference sequence). This CDR3 has 17 residues. Trimming pared 0 bases from V and 0 bases from J, leaving 14 bases between. Material for sequencing was lung tumor tissue. The sequence was collected from a human donor with non-small cell lung cancer. The rearrangement uses TRBV5-4 and TRBJ2-3; tentatively, D is TRBD1 (6 bases). CDR3 protein: CASSLGAPGTSTDTQYF. CDR3 coding DNA: TGTGCCAGCAGCTTGGGGGCCCCAGGGACAAGCACAGATACGCAGTATTTT.